The 18 T cell receptor beta chains below come from one sample, sequenced in a study of blood T cell repertoires in COVID-19. Some clones are missing from TCRdb's copy, which holds only in-frame ones; the method was immunoSEQ multiplex PCR. The sample holds about 87,000 clones, 85% to 90% seen once. The sequenced material came from peripheral blood. All receptors derive from a woman older than 75 with active COVID-19.

The V and J genes are TRBV7-9 and TRBJ2-5; tentatively, D is TRBD2 (6 bases). In germline, CDR1 is SEHNR, CDR2 FQNEAQ (reference sequence). This CDR3 contains 14 residues. Trimming took 1 base from V and 3 from J, leaving 9 bases between them. Here the CDR3 reads CASSLGAGKETQYF. The CDR3 DNA sequence: TGTGCCAGCAGCTTAGGGGCGGGGAAAGAGACCCAGTACTTC.

V usage is TRBV6-5 and J usage is TRBJ1-6, with no clear D. Per the germline V gene, CDR1 is MNHEY and CDR2 is SVGAGI. Deletions cut 6 bases from V and 9 bases from J, with 18 bases between. The CDR3 is 15 residues long. This CDR3 is CASRPLQSGGSPLHF. The CDR3 DNA follows: TGTGCCAGCAGACCCCTCCAGTCGGGAGGTTCACCCCTCCACTTT.

The chain uses TRBV5-4 and TRBJ2-5, with 11 bases fitting TRBD1. This CDR3 is 15 amino acids long. Trimming took 3 bases from V and 6 from J; bases not matched to a gene: 7. CDR1 is SGHNT and CDR2 is YYREEE in the germline V gene (reference sequence). The CDR3 region has the DNA TGTGCCAGCAGCTCGGGACAGGGGGGAGGGCAGACCCAGTACTTC. Its translation is CASSSGQGGGQTQYF.

The genes are TRBV7-2 and TRBJ2-1; tentatively, D is TRBD1 (6 bases). The V and J ends lost 4 bases and 0 bases respectively, with 19 bases between them. This CDR3 region has 18 residues. Germline values: CDR1 SGHTA, CDR2 FQGNSA. CDR3 bases: TGTGCCAGCAGCTCTACTTACCGCAGGGGAACCTCCTACAATGAGCAGTTCTTC. This sequence encodes CASSSTYRRGTSYNEQFF. The full variable domain, rest sourced from reference TRBV7-2 and TRBJ2-1, is GAGVSQSPSNKVTEKGKDVELRCDPISGHTALYWYRQSLGQGLEFLIYFQGNSAPDKSGLPSDRFSAERTGGSVSTLTIQRTQQEDSAVYLCASSSTYRRGTSYNEQFFGPGTRLTVL.

The rearrangement joins TRBV5-1 to TRBJ2-1; TRBD2 matches 12 bases. Germline V lookup: CDR1 SGHRS, CDR2 YFSETQ. J gave up 7 bases and V 3 bases, and 8 bases lay outside the gene matches. This CDR3 is 16 amino acids long. In nucleotides, the CDR3 is TGCGCCAGCAGCTCTAGACTAGCGGGAGTGAAAAATGAGCAGTTCTTC. As protein: CASSSRLAGVKNEQFF.

This clone was counted once. The V gene is TRBV3-1 (or the pseudogene TRBV3-2), the J gene TRBJ2-1, with TRBD2 identical over 9 bases. The CDR3 sequence is 15 residues long. Trimming cost V 7 bases and J 9 bases; bases outside gene matches: 13. Germline CDR1 LGHDT, CDR2 YNNKEL (reference sequence). The CDR3 loop is CASTLGGSGRGEQFF. As DNA, the CDR3 is TGTGCCAGCACCCTAGGGGGTAGCGGGAGAGGTGAGCAGTTCTTC.

J is TRBJ2-7 and V is TRBV21-1; TRBD1, the table's D call, was not compared with the DNA. TRBV21-1 is listed as a pseudogene. The CDR3 runs 12 residues. CDR3 sequence: CASSSRDRGPYF. Here the CDR3 DNA reads TGTGCCAGCAGCTCCCGAGACAGGGGTCCGTACTTC.

CDR3 residues: CASSQSVEASGSLRSGETQYF. The CDR3 DNA reads as TGTGCCAGCAGCCAATCAGTCGAGGCTAGCGGGAGTTTAAGGTCAGGAGAGACCCAGTACTTC. The J gene is TRBJ2-5, the V gene TRBV4-2; 10 nucleotides match TRBD2. V was clipped by 2 bases and J by 4 bases; unmatched bases: 22. The CDR3 loop spans 21 amino acids. Germline-derived CDR1 and CDR2 are LGHNA and YNFKEQ.

The V and J genes are TRBV28 and TRBJ2-7, with TRBD2 matching over 14 bases. Trimming took 6 bases from V and 0 from J; bases not matched to a gene: 1. The CDR3 loop spans 15 amino acids. Germline loops: CDR1 MDHEN, CDR2 SYDVKM. The CDR3 reads CASRGTSGSSYEQYF. CDR3 coding DNA: TGTGCCAGCAGAGGGACTAGCGGGAGCTCCTACGAGCAGTACTTC.

The chain recombines TRBV5-1 with TRBJ1-4, with D unclear. The CDR3 is 13 residues long. The germline V gene has CDR1 SGHRS and CDR2 YFSETQ. V was clipped by 7 bases and J by 3 bases, with 10 bases between them. CDR3 bases: TGCGCCAGCCGTCGGGATCCTAATGAAAAACTGTTTTTT. This encodes CASRRDPNEKLFF.

CDR3 loop: CASSPGLIYGYTF. DNA for the CDR3: TGTGCCAGCAGCCCAGGACTGATCTATGGCTACACCTTC. The rearrangement links TRBV28 to TRBJ1-2, with D unresolved. Germline CDR1 and CDR2: MDHEN and SYDVKM. V was trimmed by 6 bases and J by 4 bases, leaving 12 bases between them. The CDR3 has 13 residues.

The rearrangement uses TRBV18 and TRBJ2-6; D is uncertain. This CDR3 is 15 amino acids long. V lost 3 bases and J lost 0, with 6 bases in between. Germline V gives CDR1 KGHSH, CDR2 LQKENI. CDR3 region: CASSPIGSGANVLTF. The CDR3 DNA is TGTGCCAGCTCACCTATCGGCTCTGGGGCCAACGTCCTGACTTTC.

This clone has only one observation. The genes are TRBV9 and TRBJ2-1; 7 bases are shared with TRBD2. CDR1 is SGDLS and CDR2 is YYNGEE in the germline V gene. The CDR3 sequence is 15 residues long. V shed 2 bases and J 1 base; nucleotides not matched to a gene: 3. CDR3: CASSVEGGSYNEQFF. For the CDR3, the DNA is TGTGCCAGCAGCGTCGAGGGAGGGTCCTACAATGAGCAGTTCTTC.

The chain uses TRBV27 and TRBJ2-7; 8 positions match TRBD1. CDR3 size: 15 residues. Trimming removed 6 bases from V and 1 base from J; junction bases left unmatched: 8. The germline V gene encodes CDR1 MNHEY and CDR2 SMNVEV (reference sequence). CDR3 nucleotides: TGTGCCAGCAGACCGGACAGGGTCGCGTCCTACGAGCAGTACTTC. It encodes CASRPDRVASYEQYF.

This clone was counted once. The chain recombines TRBV24-1 with TRBJ2-2; 8 bases line up with TRBD1. The CDR3 is 14 residues long. V lost 9 bases to trimming and J lost 4 bases; unmatched junction nucleotides: 6. Germline CDR1 is KGHDR and CDR2 is SFDVKD. The CDR3 region is CATGSRGRTGELFF. CDR3 nucleotide sequence: TGTGCCACCGGTTCCAGGGGGCGCACCGGGGAGCTGTTTTTT.

The sample holds a few counts of this clone. The identical CDR3 is also encoded by other nucleotide sequences in the sample. This sequence joins TRBV5-1 and TRBJ2-7; TRBD1 agrees at 7 bases. In germline, CDR1 is SGHRS, CDR2 YFSETQ. The trim removed 0 bases at V and 0 bases at J, leaving 0 bases unmatched. This CDR3 spans 14 amino acids. The CDR3 nucleotides read TGCGCCAGCAGCTTGGGACAGGGCTCCTACGAGCAGTACTTC. This gives the protein CASSLGQGSYEQYF.

CDR3 amino acids: CASSRTGTGGTSYNSPLHF. The DNA for the CDR3 is TGTGCCAGCAGTCGTACCGGGACAGGGGGCACGTCTTATAATTCACCCCTCCACTTT. The rearrangement links TRBV28 to TRBJ1-6, with TRBD1 identical over 12 bases. Germline trimming cut 5 bases from V and 4 bases from J; bases unmatched to any gene: 12. From germline, CDR1 is MDHEN and CDR2 SYDVKM. The CDR3 totals 19 residues.

V and J are TRBV5-1 and TRBJ2-7; D possibly corresponds to TRBD2 (6 bases). CDR1 and CDR2 (germline): SGHRS, YFSETQ. The CDR3 covers 13 residues. V lost 5 bases and J lost 2, with 11 bases in between. CDR3 loop: CASRGGYTYEQYF. CDR3 in DNA: TGCGCCAGCAGGGGGGGTTACACCTACGAGCAGTACTTC. Complete variable domain (other parts from reference TRBV5-1 and TRBJ2-7): KAGVTQTPRYLIKTRGQQVTLSCSPISGHRSVSWYQQTPGQGLQFLFEYFSETQRNKGNFPGRFSGRQFSNSRSEMNVSTLELGDSALYLCASRGGYTYEQYFGPGTRLTVT.